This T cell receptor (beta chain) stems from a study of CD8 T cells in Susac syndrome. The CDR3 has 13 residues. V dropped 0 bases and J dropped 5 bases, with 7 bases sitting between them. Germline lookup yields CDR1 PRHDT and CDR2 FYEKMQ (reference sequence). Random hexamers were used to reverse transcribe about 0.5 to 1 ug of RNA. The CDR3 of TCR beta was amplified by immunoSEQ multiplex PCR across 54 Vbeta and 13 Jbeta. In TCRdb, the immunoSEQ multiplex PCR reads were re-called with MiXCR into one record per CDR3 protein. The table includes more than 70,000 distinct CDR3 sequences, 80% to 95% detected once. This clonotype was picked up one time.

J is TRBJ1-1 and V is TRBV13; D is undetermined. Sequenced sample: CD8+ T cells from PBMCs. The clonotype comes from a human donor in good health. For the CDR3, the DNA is TGTGCCAGCAGCTTAGGGGCCGGGACTGAAGCTTTCTTT. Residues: CASSLGAGTEAFF. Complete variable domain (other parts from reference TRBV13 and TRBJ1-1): AAGVIQSPRHLIKEKRETATLKCYPIPRHDTVYWYQQGPGQDPQFLISFYEKMQSDKGSIPDRFSAQQFSDYHSELNMSSLELGDSALYFCASSLGAGTEAFFGQGTRLTVV.